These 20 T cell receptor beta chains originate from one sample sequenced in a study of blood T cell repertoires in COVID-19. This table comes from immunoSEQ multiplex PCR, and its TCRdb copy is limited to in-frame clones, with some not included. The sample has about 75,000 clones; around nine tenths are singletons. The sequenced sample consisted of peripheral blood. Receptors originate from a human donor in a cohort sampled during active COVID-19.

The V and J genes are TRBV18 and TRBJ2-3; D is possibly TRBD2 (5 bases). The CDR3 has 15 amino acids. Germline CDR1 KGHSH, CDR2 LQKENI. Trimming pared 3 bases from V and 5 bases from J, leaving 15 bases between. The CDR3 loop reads CASSPPMRAGDTQYF. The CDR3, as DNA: TGTGCCAGCTCACCCCCTATGAGGGCGGGAGATACGCAGTATTTT.

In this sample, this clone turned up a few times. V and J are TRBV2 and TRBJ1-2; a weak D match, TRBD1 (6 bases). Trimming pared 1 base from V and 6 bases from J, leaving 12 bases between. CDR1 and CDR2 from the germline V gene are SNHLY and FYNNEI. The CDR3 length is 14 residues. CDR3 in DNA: TGTGCCAGCAGTGAAGGAGTCACAGGGAATGGCTACACCTTC. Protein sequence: CASSEGVTGNGYTF.

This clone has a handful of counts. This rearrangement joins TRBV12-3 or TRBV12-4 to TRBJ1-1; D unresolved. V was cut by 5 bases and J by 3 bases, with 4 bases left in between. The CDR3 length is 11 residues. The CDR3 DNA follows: TGTGCCAGCAGTCAGTACACTGAAGCTTTCTTT. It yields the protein CASSQYTEAFF.

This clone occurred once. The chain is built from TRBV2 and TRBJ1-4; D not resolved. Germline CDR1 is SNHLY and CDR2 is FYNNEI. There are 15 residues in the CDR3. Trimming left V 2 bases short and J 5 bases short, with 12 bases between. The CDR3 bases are TGTGCCAGCAGTGAACAGGCCCTGCCAAATGAAAAACTGTTTTTT. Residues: CASSEQALPNEKLFF.

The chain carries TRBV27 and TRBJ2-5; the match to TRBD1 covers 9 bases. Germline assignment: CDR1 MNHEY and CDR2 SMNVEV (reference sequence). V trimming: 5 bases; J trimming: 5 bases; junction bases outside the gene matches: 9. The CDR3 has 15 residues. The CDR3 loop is CASSKGQGARETQYF. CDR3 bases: TGTGCCAGCAGTAAGGGACAGGGTGCTAGGGAGACCCAGTACTTC.

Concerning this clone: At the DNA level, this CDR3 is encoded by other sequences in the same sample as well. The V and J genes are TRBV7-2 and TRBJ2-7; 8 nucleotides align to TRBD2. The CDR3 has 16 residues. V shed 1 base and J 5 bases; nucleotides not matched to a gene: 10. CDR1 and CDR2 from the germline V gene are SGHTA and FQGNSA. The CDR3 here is CASSLGPGGAPDEQYF. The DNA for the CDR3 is TGTGCCAGCAGCTTAGGGCCGGGGGGGGCGCCGGACGAGCAGTACTTC.

The CDR3 sequence is CASSSRGPGTGSPLHF. The CDR3 DNA reads as TGTGCCAGCAGCTCGAGGGGGCCCGGGACAGGATCACCCCTCCACTTT. The rearrangement uses TRBV11-2 and TRBJ1-6, with 8 bases identical to TRBD1. The CDR3 length is 16 residues. Losses at the gene ends were 4 bases for V and 10 bases for J; bases not matched to a gene: 12. CDR1 and CDR2 from the germline V gene are SGHAT and FQNNGV.

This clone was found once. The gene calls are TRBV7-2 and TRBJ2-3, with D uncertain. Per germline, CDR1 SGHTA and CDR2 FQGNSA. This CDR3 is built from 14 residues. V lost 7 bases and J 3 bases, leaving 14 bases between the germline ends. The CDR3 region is CASILQYGTDTQYF. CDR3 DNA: TGTGCCAGCATCTTGCAATACGGGACAGATACGCAGTATTTT.

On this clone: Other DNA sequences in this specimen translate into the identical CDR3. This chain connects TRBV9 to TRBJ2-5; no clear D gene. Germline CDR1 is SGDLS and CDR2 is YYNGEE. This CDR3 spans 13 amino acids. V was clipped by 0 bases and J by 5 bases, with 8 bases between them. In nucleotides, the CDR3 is TGTGCCAGCAGCGTAGCTACCGGGGAGACCCAGTACTTC. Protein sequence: CASSVATGETQYF.

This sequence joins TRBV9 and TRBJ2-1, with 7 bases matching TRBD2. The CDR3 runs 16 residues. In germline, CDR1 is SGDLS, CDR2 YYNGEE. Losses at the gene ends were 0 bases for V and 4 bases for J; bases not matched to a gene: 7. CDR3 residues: CASSVAGGVRYNEQFF. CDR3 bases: TGTGCCAGCAGCGTAGCTGGGGGGGTCAGGTACAATGAGCAGTTCTTC.

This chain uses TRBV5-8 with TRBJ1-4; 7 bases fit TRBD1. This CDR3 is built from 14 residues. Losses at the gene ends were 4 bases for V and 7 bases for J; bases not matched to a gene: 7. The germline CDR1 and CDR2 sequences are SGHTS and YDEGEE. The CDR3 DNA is TGTGCCAGCAGCCGACAGGGCGGCGGTGAAAAACTGTTTTTT. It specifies CASSRQGGGEKLFF.

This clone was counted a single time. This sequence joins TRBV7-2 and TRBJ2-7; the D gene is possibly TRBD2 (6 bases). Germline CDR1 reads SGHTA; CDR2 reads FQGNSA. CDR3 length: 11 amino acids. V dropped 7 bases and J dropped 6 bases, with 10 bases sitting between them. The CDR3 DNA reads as TGTGCCAGCACCGTGGGGGGCGAGCAGTACTTC. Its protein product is CASTVGGEQYF.

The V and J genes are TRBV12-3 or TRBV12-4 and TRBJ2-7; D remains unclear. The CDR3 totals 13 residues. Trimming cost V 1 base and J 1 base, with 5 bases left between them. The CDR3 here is CASSLVRSYEQYF. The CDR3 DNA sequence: TGTGCCAGCAGTTTAGTCCGTTCCTACGAGCAGTACTTC.

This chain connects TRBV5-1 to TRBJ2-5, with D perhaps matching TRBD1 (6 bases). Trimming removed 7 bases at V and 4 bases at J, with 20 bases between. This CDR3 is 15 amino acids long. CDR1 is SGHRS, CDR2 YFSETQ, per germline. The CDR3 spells CASRILNRAPETQYF. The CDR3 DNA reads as TGCGCCAGCCGGATTCTCAACAGGGCTCCAGAGACCCAGTACTTC.

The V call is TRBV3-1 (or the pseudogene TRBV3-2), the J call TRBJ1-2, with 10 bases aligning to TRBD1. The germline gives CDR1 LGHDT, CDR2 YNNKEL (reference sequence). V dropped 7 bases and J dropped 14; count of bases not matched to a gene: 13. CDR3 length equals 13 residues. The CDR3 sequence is CASTMGQGKGRTF. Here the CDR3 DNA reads TGTGCCAGCACTATGGGACAGGGGAAAGGACGGACCTTC.

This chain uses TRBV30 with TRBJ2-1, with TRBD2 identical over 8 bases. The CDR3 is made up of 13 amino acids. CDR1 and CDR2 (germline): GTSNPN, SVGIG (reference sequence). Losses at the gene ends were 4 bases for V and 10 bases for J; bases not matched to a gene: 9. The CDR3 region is CAWMAGGAGEQFF. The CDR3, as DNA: TGTGCCTGGATGGCCGGGGGGGCGGGGGAGCAGTTCTTC.

The CDR3, as DNA: TGTGCCAGCAGCCACGGACAGGGGGCCCATTCACCCCTCCACTTT. Amino acids: CASSHGQGAHSPLHF. The chain joins TRBV6-2 or TRBV6-3 to TRBJ1-6; 11 nucleotides line up with TRBD1. Germline values: CDR1 MNHEY, CDR2 SVGEGT. V lost 6 bases and J lost 8; bases outside the gene matches: 6. The CDR3 runs 15 residues.

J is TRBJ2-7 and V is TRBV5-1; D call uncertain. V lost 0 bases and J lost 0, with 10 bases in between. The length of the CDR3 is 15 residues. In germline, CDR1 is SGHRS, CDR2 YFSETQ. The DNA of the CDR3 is TGCGCCAGCAGCTTGGGAGGCTCAGCCTCCTACGAGCAGTACTTC. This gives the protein CASSLGGSASYEQYF.

CDR3 bases: TGTGCCAGCAGCTTCCTCTACGAGCAGTACTTC. Protein product: CASSFLYEQYF. The genes are TRBV7-2 and TRBJ2-7, with unresolved D. The CDR3 is made up of 11 amino acids. Trimming cost V 3 bases and J 3 bases, with 3 bases left between them. CDR1 is SGHTA and CDR2 is FQGNSA in the germline V gene.

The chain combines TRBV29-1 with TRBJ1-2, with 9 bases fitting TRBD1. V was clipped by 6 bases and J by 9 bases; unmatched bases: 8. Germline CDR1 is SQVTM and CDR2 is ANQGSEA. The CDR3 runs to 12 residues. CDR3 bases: TGCAGCGTCGTACGGGACAGGGAGAGCTACACCTTC. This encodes CSVVRDRESYTF.